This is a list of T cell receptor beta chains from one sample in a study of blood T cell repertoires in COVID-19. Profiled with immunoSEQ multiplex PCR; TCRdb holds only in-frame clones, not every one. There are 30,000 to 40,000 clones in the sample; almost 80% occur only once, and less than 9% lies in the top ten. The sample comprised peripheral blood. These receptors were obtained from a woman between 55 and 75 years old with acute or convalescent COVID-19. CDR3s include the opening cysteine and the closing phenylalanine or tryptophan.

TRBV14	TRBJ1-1	CASSKEIQPNGDTEAFF
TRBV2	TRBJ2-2	CANLPRDTGELFF
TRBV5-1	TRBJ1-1	CASSPGGGLTEAFF
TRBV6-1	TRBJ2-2	CASSGAGTTRPGELFF
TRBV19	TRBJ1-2	CATRQNYGYTF
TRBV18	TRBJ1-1	CASSPPTGAAWTEAFF
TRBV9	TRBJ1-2	CASSAEGAGFNGYTF
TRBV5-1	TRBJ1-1	CASRPSGTGVPSTEAFF
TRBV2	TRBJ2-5	CASSSQGAKETQYF
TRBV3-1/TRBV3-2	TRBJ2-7	CASSHTHVEQYF
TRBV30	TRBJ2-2	CAWSVDSYWGELFF
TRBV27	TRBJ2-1	CASSLRDTNNEQFF
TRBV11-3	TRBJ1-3	CASSLDGGSGNTIYF
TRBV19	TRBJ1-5	CASRTGTAAGQPQHF
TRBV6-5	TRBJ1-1	CASSLRQPNTEAFF
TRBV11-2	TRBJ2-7	CASSLGGGTYEQYF
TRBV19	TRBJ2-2	CASSPGTEHGELFF
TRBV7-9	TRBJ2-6	CASSLGATGANVLTF
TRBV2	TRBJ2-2	CASIGLTGTAITGELFF
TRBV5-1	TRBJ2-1	CASSLEGQPYNEQFF
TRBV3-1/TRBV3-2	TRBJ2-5	CASSQNPGGEETQYF
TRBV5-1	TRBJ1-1	CASSLEGTAQGTEAFF
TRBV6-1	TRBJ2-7	CASSDRGGYEQYF
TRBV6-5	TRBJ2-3	CASRPLQKYTDTQYF
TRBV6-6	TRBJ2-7	CASSPGTGPSDEQYF
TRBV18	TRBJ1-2	CASSLAGYGSDGYTF
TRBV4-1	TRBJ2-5	CASSRIGQGNQETQYF
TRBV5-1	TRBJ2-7	CASTRDRSSYEQYF
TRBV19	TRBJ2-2	CASSKEGRGTGELFF
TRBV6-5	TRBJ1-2	CASSLSGTGGYTF
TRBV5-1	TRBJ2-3	CASSFSGGPVDTQYF
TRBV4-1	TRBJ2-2	CASSQGFVGLAGTGELFF
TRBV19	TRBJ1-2	CASDEGQNYGYTF
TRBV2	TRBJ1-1	CASSEERQDTEAFF
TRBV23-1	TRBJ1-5	CASSDRGNQPQHF
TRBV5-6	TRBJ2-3	CASSLSLDTQYF
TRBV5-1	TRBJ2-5	CASSLATGSQETQYF
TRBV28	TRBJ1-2	CASIQQGAGGYTF
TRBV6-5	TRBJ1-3	CGSAGGSGNTIYF
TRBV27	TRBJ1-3	CASSSRTGTGFGNTIYF
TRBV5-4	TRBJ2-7	CASSLASRGSTYEQYF
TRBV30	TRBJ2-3	CAWEERGGYTDTQYF
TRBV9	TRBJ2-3	CASSAPGGATTDTQYF
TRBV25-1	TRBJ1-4	CASSGRDEWEKLFF
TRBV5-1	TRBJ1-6	CASHGEGPGSPLHF
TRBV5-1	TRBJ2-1	CASSPRGQGAINEQFF
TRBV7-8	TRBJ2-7	CASSSHTGYYEQYF
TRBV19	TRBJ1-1	CATKTGTGTEAFF
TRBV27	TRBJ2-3	CASRSGVTTDTQYF
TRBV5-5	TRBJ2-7	CASSVGLELTYEQYF
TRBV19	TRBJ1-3	CASSMTGRGF
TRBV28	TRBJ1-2	CASSLLGVSGYTF
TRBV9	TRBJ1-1	CASSPLGGDTEAFF
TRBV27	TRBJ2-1	CASSLLRTGLHNEQFF
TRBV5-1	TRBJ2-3	CASGQTGGTDTQYF
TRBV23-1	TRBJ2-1	CASSQPTGLAKYNEQFF
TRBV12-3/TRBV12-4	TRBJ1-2	CASSSRLDGYTF
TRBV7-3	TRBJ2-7	CASSSGQGGEQYF
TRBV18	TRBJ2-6	CASSQAGGANVLTF
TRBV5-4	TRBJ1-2	CASSPGGTGGAYGYTF